The clone carrying this T cell receptor (beta chain) has a count of ten or more. No antigen is known for it. This sample stems from a study of shared clonotypes between healthy human individuals. Clones were sequenced by immunoSEQ multiplex PCR, and TCRdb holds only the in-frame ones, with some missing. The sample carries about 640,000 clones, 55% to 75% recorded once. Adult Caucasians living in Nashville, Tennessee made up all of the donors. Whole-study results and caveats: At large depth, rarefaction still showed sorted-subset sequencing to be incomplete. In having few donors, the study represented limited genetic and exposure-history diversity.

Germline CDR1 reads SGHRS; CDR2 reads YFSETQ. Trimming removed 3 bases from V and 6 bases from J; junction bases left unmatched: 8. The CDR3 length is 14 residues. The sequence was obtained from a woman in her twenties or thirties in good health. The gene calls are TRBV5-1 and TRBJ1-2, with 7 bases that match TRBD1. The sequenced material came from memory CD4+ T cells sorted from blood. The subset: CD45RA-negative fraction. CDR3 protein: CASSWGTQGDGYTF. DNA of the CDR3: TGCGCCAGCAGCTGGGGGACCCAGGGGGATGGCTACACCTTC. Complete variable domain (other parts from reference TRBV5-1 and TRBJ1-2): KAGVTQTPRYLIKTRGQQVTLSCSPISGHRSVSWYQQTPGQGLQFLFEYFSETQRNKGNFPGRFSGRQFSNSRSEMNVSTLELGDSALYLCASSWGTQGDGYTFGSGTRLTVV.